The present T cell receptor (beta chain) was sequenced within a study of T-cell memory formation after mild COVID-19. Across the whole study: In these data, TCR clusters were largely donor specific.

Points on this clonotype: The antigen remains undetermined.

Study-wide results and caveats: A subset of responding clones appeared in pre-infection memory, suggesting cross-reactive memory joined.

TCRdb called the 5' RACE reads again in MiXCR, with one record for every CDR3 protein. The data show tens of thousands of distinct CDR3 sequences, 16% seen once. The sample was PBMCs or a T cell subset sorted from them (not recorded which). This clonotype was sampled from an adult woman who had mild COVID-19 (a few samples of this study predate the infection). Cell type and time point are not known.

Written as DNA, the CDR3 is TGTGCCAGCAGCGACGGACAGGGTTGGAATTCACCCCTCCACTTT. Protein sequence: CASSDGQGWNSPLHF. The chain couples TRBV7-2 to TRBJ1-6; 8 bases align to TRBD1. Germline values: CDR1 SGHTA, CDR2 FQGNSA. The CDR3 sequence is 15 residues long. V was clipped by 5 bases and J by 7 bases; unmatched bases: 7.